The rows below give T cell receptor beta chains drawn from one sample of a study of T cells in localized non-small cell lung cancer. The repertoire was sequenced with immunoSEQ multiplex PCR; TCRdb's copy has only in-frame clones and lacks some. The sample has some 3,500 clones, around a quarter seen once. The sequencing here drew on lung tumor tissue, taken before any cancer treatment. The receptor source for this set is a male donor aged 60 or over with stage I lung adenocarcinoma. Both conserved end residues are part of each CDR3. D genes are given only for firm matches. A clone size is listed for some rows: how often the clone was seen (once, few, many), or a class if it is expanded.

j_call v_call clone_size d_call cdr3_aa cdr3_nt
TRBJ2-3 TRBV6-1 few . CASSEEDHRRTDTQYF TGTGCCAGCAGTGAAGAGGACCATCGAAGGACAGATACGCAGTATTTT
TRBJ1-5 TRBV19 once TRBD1 CASSVPGQGPLPQHF TGTGCCAGTAGTGTACCGGGACAGGGGCCCTTGCCCCAGCATTTT
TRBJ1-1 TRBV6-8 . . CASKFDRVTEAFF TGTGCCAGCAAATTCGATAGGGTCACTGAAGCTTTCTTT
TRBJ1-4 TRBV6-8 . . CASSYSTGPQNEKLFF TGTGCCAGCAGTTACTCTACAGGGCCACAAAATGAAAAACTGTTTTTT
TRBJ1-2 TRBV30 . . CAWSQRVNYGYTF TGTGCCTGGAGCCAAAGGGTAAACTATGGCTACACCTTC
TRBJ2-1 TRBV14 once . CASSPYGTIYEQFF TGTGCCAGCAGCCCCTACGGGACAATCTATGAGCAGTTCTTC
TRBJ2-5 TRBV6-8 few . CASSYLGAETQYF TGTGCCAGCAGTTACTTGGGAGCGGAGACCCAGTACTTC
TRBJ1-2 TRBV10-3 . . CAISTGDYGYTF TGTGCCATCAGCACGGGAGACTATGGCTACACCTTC
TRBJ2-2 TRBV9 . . CATRLTPSDTGELFF TGTGCCACCCGACTGACTCCCTCAGACACCGGGGAGCTGTTTTTT
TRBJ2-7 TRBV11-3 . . CASSLSGFSYEQYF TGTGCCAGCAGCTTATCGGGTTTCTCCTACGAGCAGTACTTC
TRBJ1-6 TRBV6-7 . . CASRPERRENSPLHF TGTGCCAGCAGGCCAGAGAGGAGAGAGAATTCACCCCTCCACTTT
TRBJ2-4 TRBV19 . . CASSNDRQLAKNIQYF TGTGCCAGTAGTAATGACAGGCAGCTAGCCAAAAACATTCAGTACTTC
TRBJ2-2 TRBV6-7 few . CASSYRGGRGELFF TGTGCCAGCAGTTACAGGGGTGGTCGTGGGGAGCTGTTTTTT
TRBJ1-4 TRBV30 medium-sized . CAATPPGQVEKLFF TGTGCCGCCACGCCCCCGGGACAAGTCGAAAAACTGTTTTTT
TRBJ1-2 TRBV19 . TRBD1 CASSIDLSTGDNYGYTF TGTGCCAGTAGTATAGATCTATCGACAGGGGATAACTATGGCTACACCTTC
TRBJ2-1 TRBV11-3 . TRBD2 CASSHERGWNNEQFF TGTGCCAGCAGCCACGAGCGGGGCTGGAACAATGAGCAGTTCTTC
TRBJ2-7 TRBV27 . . CASSLSWGVGEQYF TGTGCCAGCAGTTTATCGTGGGGGGTGGGCGAGCAGTACTTC
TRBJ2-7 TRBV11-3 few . CASRRLEDRYEQYF TGTGCCAGCAGACGACTGGAAGACCGCTACGAGCAGTACTTC
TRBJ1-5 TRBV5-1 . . CASSLAMNAGSQPQHF TGCGCCAGCAGCTTGGCTATGAACGCAGGGTCTCAGCCCCAGCATTTT
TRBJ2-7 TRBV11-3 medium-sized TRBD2 CASSLGGTSTYEQYF TGTGCCAGCAGCTTGGGAGGGACTAGCACCTACGAGCAGTACTTC
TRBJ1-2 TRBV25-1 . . CASSTRGDYYGYTF TGTGCCAGCAGTACTCGGGGGGATTATTATGGCTACACCTTC
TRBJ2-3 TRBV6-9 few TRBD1 CASSYLSGGPGHTQYF TGTGCCAGCAGTTACCTGTCAGGGGGCCCCGGGCATACGCAGTATTTT
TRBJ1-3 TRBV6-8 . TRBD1 CASSPGQGDTIYF TGTGCCAGCAGCCCTGGACAGGGGGACACCATATATTTT
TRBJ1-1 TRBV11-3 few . CASSSRRGESEAFF TGTGCCAGCAGCTCGAGGCGGGGGGAAAGCGAAGCTTTCTTT
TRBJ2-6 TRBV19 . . CASTPYVSGANVLTF TGTGCCAGTACCCCCTACGTCTCTGGGGCCAACGTCCTGACTTTC
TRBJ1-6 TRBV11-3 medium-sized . CASSERSSNSPLHF TGTGCCAGCAGCGAACGGAGCAGTAATTCACCCCTCCACTTT
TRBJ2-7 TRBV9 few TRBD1 CASSEGDRTYEQYF TGTGCCAGCAGCGAGGGGGACAGAACCTACGAGCAGTACTTC
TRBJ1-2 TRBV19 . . CASSIEYGYTF TGTGCCAGTAGTATAGAATATGGCTACACCTTC
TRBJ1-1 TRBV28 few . CASSLKWGSEAFF TGTGCCAGCAGTTTAAAATGGGGCTCTGAAGCTTTCTTT
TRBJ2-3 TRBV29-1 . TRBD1 CSVEGFAGQGSTDTQYF TGCAGCGTTGAAGGTTTTGCGGGACAGGGGTCCACAGATACGCAGTATTTT
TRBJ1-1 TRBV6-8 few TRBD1 CASSYQGQANTEAFF TGTGCCAGCAGTTACCAGGGACAGGCGAACACTGAAGCTTTCTTT
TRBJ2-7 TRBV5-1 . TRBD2 CASSQPTSGGYSYEQYF TGCGCCAGCAGCCAACCGACTAGCGGGGGATATTCCTACGAGCAGTACTTC
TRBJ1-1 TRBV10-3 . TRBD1 CAMARGQGAEDTEAFF TGTGCCATGGCCCGAGGACAGGGGGCTGAGGACACTGAAGCTTTCTTT
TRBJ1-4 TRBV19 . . CASSPLLGEKLFF TGTGCCAGTAGTCCCCTTTTAGGTGAAAAACTGTTTTTT
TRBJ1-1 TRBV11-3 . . CASSLGGEFDTEAFF TGTGCCAGCAGCTTGGGGGGGGAGTTTGATACTGAAGCTTTCTTT
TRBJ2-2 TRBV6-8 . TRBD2 CASSYSSGLADLNTGELFF TGTGCCAGCAGTTACTCCTCTGGACTAGCGGACTTGAACACCGGGGAGCTGTTTTTT
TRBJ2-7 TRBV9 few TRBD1 CASSPRQGGSYEQYF TGTGCCAGCAGCCCGCGACAGGGGGGATCCTACGAGCAGTACTTC
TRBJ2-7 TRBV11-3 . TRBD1 CASSLDRNGQGATYEQYF TGTGCCAGCAGCTTAGATCGGAACGGGCAGGGGGCGACCTACGAGCAGTACTTC
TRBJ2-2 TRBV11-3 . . CASSFRRDTGELFF TGTGCCAGCAGCTTTAGGAGGGACACCGGGGAGCTGTTTTTT
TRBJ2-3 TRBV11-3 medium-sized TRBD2 CASRLGGGNYTQYF TGTGCCAGCAGGTTGGGCGGGGGGAACTATACGCAGTATTTT
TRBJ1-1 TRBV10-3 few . CASSHKGVTEAFF TGTGCCAGCTCTCATAAAGGGGTCACTGAAGCTTTCTTT
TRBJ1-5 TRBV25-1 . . CASSESGVDNQPQHF TGTGCCAGCAGTGAATCGGGGGTAGACAATCAGCCCCAGCATTTT
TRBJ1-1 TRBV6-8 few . CASRAFRSEAFF TGTGCCAGCAGGGCTTTCCGATCTGAAGCTTTCTTT
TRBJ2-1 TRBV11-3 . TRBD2 CASSRTSGDNEQFF TGTGCCAGCAGCAGGACTAGCGGAGACAATGAGCAGTTCTTC
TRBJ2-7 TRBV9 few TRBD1 CASSLGGPGEYF TGTGCCAGCAGTTTAGGGGGCCCCGGAGAGTACTTC
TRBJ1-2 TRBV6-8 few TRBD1 CASSRDRVNYGYTF TGTGCCAGCAGCCGGGACAGAGTTAACTATGGCTACACCTTC
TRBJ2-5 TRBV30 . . CAWSPLWRETQYF TGTGCCTGGAGTCCGCTTTGGAGGGAGACCCAGTACTTC
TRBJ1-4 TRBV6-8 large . CAIAATNEKLFF TGTGCCATCGCTGCAACTAATGAAAAACTGTTTTTT
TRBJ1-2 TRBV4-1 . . CASSQMFPGQPYGYTF TGCGCCAGCAGCCAGATGTTTCCAGGACAGCCTTATGGCTACACCTTC
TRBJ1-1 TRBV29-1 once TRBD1 CSVEDIGRQGARTEAFF TGCAGCGTTGAAGATATAGGCCGACAGGGGGCGAGGACTGAAGCTTTCTTT
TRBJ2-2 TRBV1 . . CASSQESGLYTGELFF TGCGCCAGCAGCCAAGAGTCAGGGCTATACACCGGGGAGCTGTTTTTT
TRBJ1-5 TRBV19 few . CASSRVQKPQHF TGTGCCAGTAGCAGGGTTCAGAAACCCCAGCATTTT
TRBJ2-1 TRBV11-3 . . CASSLVGGGYSTEQFF TGTGCCAGCAGCTTAGTGGGCGGGGGCTATTCTACGGAGCAGTTCTTC
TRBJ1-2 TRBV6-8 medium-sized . CASSFRDLGGYTF TGTGCCAGCAGTTTTCGGGACCTGGGGGGCTACACCTTC